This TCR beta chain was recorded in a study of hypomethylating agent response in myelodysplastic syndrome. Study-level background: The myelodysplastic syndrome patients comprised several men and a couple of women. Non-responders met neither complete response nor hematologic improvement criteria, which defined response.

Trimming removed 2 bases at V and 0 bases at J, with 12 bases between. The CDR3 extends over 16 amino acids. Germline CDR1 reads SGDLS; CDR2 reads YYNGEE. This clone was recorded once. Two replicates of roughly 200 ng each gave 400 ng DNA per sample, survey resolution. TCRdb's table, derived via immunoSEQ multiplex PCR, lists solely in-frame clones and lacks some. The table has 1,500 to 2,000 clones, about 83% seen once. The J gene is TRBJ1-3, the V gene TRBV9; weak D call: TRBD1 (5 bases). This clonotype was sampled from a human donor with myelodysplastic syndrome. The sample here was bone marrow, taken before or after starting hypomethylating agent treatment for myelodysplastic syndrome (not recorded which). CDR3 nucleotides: TGTGCCAGCAGCGTCCAGGGAACTAACTCTGGAAACACCATATATTTT. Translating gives CASSVQGTNSGNTIYF.